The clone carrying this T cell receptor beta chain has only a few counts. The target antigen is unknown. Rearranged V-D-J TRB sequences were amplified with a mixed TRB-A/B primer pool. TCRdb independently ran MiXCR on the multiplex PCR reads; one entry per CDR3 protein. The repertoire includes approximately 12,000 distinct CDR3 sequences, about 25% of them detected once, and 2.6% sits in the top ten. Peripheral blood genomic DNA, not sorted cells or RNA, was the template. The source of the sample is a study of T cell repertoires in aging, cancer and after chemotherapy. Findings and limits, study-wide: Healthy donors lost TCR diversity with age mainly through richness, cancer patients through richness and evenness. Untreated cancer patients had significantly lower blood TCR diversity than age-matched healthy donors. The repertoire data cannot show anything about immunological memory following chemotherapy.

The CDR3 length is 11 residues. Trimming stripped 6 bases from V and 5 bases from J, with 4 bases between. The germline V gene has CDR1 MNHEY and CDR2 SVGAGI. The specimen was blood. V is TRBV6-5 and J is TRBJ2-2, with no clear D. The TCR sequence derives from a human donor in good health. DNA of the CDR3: TGTGCCAGCAGCACGACCGGGGAGCTGTTTTTT. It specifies CASSTTGELFF.